The present T cell receptor beta chain was sequenced within a study of T-cell reconstitution after alpha-beta-depleted transplantation in children. This clonotype was recorded at least ten times. Library preparation (for TCRbeta) was performed with unique molecular identifiers. Each CDR3 protein gets one entry after TCRdb re-called the PCR reads with MiXCR. The data contain around 380,000 distinct CDR3 sequences, roughly a tenth of them seen just once; the ten biggest clones take up approximately 5%. The J segment lost 0 bases and the V segment lost 5 bases, leaving 3 bases of the junction unmatched. There are 15 residues in the CDR3. The germline CDR1 and CDR2 sequences are SEHNR and FQNEAQ (reference sequence).

The J gene is TRBJ1-1, the V gene TRBV7-9; the match to TRBD1 covers 10 bases. The sample here was PBMCs from the stem cell graft donor, taken from the stem cell graft. This TCR derives from a human donor who donated a stem cell graft to a child with acute myeloid leukemia. The CDR3 region is CASSEGQGMNTEAFF. CDR3 nucleotide sequence: TGTGCCAGCAGCGAGGGACAGGGGATGAACACTGAAGCTTTCTTT. The complete variable domain, with remaining parts taken from reference TRBV7-9 and TRBJ1-1, reads DTGVSQNPRHKITKRGQNVTFRCDPISEHNRLYWYRQTLGQGPEFLTYFQNEAQLEKSRLLSDRFSAERPKGSFSTLEIQRTEQGDSAMYLCASSEGQGMNTEAFFGQGTRLTVV.